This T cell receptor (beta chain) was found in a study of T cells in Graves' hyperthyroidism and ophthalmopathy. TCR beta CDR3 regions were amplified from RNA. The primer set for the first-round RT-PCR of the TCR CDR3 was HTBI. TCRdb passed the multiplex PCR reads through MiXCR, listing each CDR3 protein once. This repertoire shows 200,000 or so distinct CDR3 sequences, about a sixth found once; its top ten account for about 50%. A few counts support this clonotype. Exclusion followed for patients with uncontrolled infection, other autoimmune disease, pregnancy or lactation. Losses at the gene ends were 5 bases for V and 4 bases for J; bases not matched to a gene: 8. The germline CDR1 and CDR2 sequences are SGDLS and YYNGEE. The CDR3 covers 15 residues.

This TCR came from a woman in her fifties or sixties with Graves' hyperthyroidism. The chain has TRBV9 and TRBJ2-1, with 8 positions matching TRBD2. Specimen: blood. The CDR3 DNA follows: TGTGCCAGCAGTGATATAGCGGGACTATACAATGAGCAGTTCTTC. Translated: CASSDIAGLYNEQFF.